This record looks at one T cell receptor beta chain sequence and its context. The immunoSEQ assay amplified TCRB CDR3 from up to roughly 2 ug DNA. Measured with immunoSEQ multiplex PCR; TCRdb has only the in-frame clones, and not every one. The table records roughly 82,000 clones, about 90% of them present only once. This sample is part of a study of glioma-infiltrating T cells after dendritic cell vaccination. Overall study: Autologous tumor lysate-pulsed dendritic cell vaccination was given between about 2003 and 2013.

The germline gives CDR1 SGHTA, CDR2 FQGTGA. The CDR3 is 12 residues long. The V gene lost 8 bases and the J gene lost 3 bases, with 10 bases spanning the gap. This rearrangement joins TRBV7-3 to TRBJ1-1; D unresolved. Specimen: blood, collected before dendritic cell vaccination. The TCR comes from a human donor with glioblastoma. CDR3 sequence reads: CASSDGDTEAFF. The CDR3 coding sequence is TGTGCCAGCTCTGATGGAGACACTGAAGCTTTCTTT.